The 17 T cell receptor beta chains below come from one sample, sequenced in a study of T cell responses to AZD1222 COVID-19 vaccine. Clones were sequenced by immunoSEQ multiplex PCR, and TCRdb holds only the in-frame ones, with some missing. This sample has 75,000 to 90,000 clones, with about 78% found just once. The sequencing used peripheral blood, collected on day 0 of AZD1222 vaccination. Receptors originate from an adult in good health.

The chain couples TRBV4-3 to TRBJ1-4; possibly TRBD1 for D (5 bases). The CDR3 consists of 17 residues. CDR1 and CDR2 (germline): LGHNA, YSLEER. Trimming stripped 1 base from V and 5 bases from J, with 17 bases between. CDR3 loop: CASSQVSAGLENEKLFF. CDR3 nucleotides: TGCGCCAGCAGCCAAGTTTCCGCAGGGCTTGAAAATGAAAAACTGTTTTTT.

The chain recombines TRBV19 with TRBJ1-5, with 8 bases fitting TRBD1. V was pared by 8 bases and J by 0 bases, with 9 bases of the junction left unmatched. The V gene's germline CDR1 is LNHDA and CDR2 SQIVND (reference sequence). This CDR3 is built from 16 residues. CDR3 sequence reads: CASAGQGGYSNQPQHF. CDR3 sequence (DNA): TGTGCCAGTGCTGGACAGGGCGGGTATAGCAATCAGCCCCAGCATTTT.

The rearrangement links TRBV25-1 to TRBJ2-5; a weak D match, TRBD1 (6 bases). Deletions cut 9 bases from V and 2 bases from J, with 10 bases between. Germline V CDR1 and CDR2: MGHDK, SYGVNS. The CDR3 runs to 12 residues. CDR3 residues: CASRQGQETQYF. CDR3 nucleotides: TGTGCCAGTCGCCAGGGGCAAGAGACCCAGTACTTC. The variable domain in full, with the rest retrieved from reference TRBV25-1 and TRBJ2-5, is EADIYQTPRYLVIGTGKKITLECSQTMGHDKMYWYQQDPGMELHLIHYSYGVNSTEKGDLSSESTVSRIRTEHFPLTLESARPSHTSQYLCASRQGQETQYFGPGTRLLVL.

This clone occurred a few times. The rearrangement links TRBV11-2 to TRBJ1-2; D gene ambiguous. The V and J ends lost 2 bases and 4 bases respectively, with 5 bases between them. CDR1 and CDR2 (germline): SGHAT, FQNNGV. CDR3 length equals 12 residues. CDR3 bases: TGTGCCAGCAGCTTAATGGGCTATGGCTACACCTTC. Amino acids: CASSLMGYGYTF.

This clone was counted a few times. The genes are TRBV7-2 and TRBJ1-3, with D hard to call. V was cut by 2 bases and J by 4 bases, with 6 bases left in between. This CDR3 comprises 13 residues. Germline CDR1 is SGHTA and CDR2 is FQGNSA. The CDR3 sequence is CASSLITGNTIYF. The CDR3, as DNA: TGTGCCAGCAGCTTAATTACGGGAAACACCATATATTTT.

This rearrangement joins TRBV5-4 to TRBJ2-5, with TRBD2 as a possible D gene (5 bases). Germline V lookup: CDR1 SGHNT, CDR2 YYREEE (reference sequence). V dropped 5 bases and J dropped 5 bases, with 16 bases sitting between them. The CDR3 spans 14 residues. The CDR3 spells CASSRDPGRETQYF. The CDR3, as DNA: TGTGCCAGCAGTCGGGATCCTGGGCGGGAGACCCAGTACTTC.

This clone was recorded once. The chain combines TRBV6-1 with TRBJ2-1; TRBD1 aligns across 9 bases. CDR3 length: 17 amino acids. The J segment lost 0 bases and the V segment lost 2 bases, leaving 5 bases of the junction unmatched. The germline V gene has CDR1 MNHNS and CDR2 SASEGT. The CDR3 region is CASSERGTGSSYNEQFF. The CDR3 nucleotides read TGTGCCAGCAGTGAACGGGGGACAGGGAGCTCCTACAATGAGCAGTTCTTC.

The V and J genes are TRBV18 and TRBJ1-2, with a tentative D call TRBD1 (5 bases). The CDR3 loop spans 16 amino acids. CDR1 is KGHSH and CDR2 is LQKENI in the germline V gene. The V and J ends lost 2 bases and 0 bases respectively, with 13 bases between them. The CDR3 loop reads CASSPEIGEANYGYTF. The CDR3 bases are TGTGCCAGCTCACCAGAGATAGGGGAAGCTAACTATGGCTACACCTTC.

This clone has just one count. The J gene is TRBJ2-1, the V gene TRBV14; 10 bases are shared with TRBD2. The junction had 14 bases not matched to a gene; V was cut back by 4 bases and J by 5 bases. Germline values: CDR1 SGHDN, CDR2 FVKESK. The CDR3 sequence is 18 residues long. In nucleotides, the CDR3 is TGTGCCAGCAGCCCCCTGAGACTAGCGGGTGTAGTCAACAATGAGCAGTTCTTC. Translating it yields CASSPLRLAGVVNNEQFF.

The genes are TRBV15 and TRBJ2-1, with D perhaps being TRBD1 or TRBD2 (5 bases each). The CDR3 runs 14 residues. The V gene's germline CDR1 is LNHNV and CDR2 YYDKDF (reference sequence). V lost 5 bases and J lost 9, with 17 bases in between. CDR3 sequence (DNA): TGTGCCACCAGCTCCCGGGACCCCAATACTGAGCAGTTCTTC. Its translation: CATSSRDPNTEQFF.

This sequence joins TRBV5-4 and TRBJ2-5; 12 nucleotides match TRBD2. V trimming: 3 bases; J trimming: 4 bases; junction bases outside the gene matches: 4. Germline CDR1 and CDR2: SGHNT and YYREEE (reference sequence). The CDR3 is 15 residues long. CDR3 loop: CASSSQLAGGETQYF. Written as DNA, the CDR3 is TGTGCCAGCAGCTCGCAACTAGCGGGAGGAGAGACCCAGTACTTC.

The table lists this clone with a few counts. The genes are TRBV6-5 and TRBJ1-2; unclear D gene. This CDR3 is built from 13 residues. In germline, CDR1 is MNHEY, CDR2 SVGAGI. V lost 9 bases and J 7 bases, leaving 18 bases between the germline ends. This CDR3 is CASPRALTGGYTF. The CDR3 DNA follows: TGTGCCAGTCCTCGGGCTTTAACTGGTGGCTACACCTTC.

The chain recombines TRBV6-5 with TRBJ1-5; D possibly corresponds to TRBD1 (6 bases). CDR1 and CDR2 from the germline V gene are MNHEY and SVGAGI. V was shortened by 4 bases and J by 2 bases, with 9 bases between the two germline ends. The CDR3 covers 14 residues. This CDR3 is CASSSGVGNQPQHF. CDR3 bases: TGTGCCAGCAGTTCAGGGGTAGGCAATCAGCCCCAGCATTTT.

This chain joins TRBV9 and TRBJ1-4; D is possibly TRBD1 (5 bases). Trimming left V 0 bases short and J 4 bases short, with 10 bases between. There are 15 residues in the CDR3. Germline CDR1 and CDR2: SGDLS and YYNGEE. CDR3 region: CASSVETGGNEKLFF. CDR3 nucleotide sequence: TGTGCCAGCAGCGTAGAAACAGGCGGTAATGAAAAACTGTTTTTT.

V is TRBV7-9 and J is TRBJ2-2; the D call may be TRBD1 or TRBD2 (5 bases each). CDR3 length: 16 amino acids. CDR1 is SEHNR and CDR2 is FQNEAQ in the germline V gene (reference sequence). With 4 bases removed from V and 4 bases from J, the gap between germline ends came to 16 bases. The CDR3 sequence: CASSSLEGLGTGELFF. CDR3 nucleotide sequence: TGTGCCAGCAGCTCCCTAGAGGGGTTGGGCACCGGGGAGCTGTTTTTT.

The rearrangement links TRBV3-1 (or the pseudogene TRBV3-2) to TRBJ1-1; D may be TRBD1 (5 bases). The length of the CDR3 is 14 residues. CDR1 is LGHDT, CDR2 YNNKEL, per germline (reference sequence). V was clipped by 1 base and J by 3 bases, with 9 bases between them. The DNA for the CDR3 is TGTGCCAGCAGCCAAGGGGGGTGGGACACTGAAGCTTTCTTT. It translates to CASSQGGWDTEAFF.

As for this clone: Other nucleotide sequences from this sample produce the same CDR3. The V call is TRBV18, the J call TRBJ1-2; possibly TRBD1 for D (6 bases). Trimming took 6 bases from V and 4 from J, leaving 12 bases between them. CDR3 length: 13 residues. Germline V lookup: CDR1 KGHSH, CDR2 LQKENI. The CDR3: CASSPDRSYGYTF. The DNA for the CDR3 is TGTGCCAGCTCCCCGGACAGAAGCTATGGCTACACCTTC.